This TCR beta chain was recorded in a study of a mutant IDH1 vaccine in newly diagnosed glioma. Looking at the study overall: Vaccination was launched 4-6 weeks after radiotherapy alone, or with temozolomide cycles.

This clone was seen a single time. What it binds is unknown. Described time point: week 23, last vaccination. Every single dose of the vaccine, 300 ug of mutant IDH1 20-mer peptide, came with topical imiquimod. V was shortened by 8 bases and J by 5 bases, with 15 bases between the two germline ends. The CDR3 length is 13 residues. Germline V gives CDR1 SGHDN, CDR2 FVKESK. Generated by immunoSEQ multiplex PCR, the TCRdb table keeps only in-frame clones and is missing some. The sample holds about 56,000 clones; about 87% are singletons and the top ten take about 1.5%. This material consisted of PBMCs, taken from a glioma patient whose treatment included an IDH1 peptide vaccine. The sequence was obtained from a man aged 35-49 years with glioma. The chain carries TRBV14 and TRBJ2-5; no firm D call. The CDR3 coding sequence is TGTGCCAGCGCTCGAAGTGAGTGGGAGACCCAGTACTTC. It yields the protein CASARSEWETQYF.